Each of the 10 T cell receptor beta chains below was sequenced from the same sample in a study of identical twins. TCRdb passed the 5' RACE reads through MiXCR, listing each CDR3 protein once. The data show 300,000 to 400,000 distinct CDR3 sequences, more than 9% seen once. The sample also formed part of further work on yellow fever vaccine responses in identical twins.

Sequenced sample: CD8+ T cells sorted from blood. Receptors originate from a woman between 18 and 30 years old in good health.

This clonotype has at least ten counts. The chain joins TRBV4-1 to TRBJ1-1, with a tentative D call TRBD1 (5 bases). Germline values: CDR1 MGHRA, CDR2 YSYEKL. Trimming left V 0 bases short and J 0 bases short, with 14 bases between. The CDR3 runs to 17 residues. CDR3 DNA sequence: TGCGCCAGCAGCCAAGAGGACCCGGACATCATGAACACTGAAGCTTTCTTT. Protein: CASSQEDPDIMNTEAFF.

This clonotype was picked up a small number of times. V and J are TRBV6-2 or TRBV6-3 and TRBJ1-2; tentative D call: TRBD1 (5 bases). Germline CDR1 is MNHEY and CDR2 is SVGEGT. The germline V and J ends were trimmed by 10 bases and 8 bases, with 11 bases remaining between them. The length of the CDR3 is 10 residues. As DNA, the CDR3 is TGTGCCACCCTCGGGGCCGGCTACACCTTC. This translates into CATLGAGYTF.

This clonotype showed up just a few times. This chain connects TRBV9 to TRBJ2-7; 9 bases are a match to TRBD1. The CDR3 is made up of 15 amino acids. Germline V gene sequence: CDR1 SGDLS, CDR2 YYNGEE. V lost 3 bases to trimming and J lost 4 bases; unmatched junction nucleotides: 8. Written as DNA, the CDR3 is TGTGCCAGCAGCGGAGCCGGGACAGGGCTATACGAGCAGTACTTC. Its protein product is CASSGAGTGLYEQYF.

This clonotype was recorded a few times. The chain employs TRBV11-2 and TRBJ2-7; D is undetermined. The germline V gene has CDR1 SGHAT and CDR2 FQNNGV. The CDR3 spans 14 residues. V shed 5 bases and J shed 1 base, with 12 bases lying between them. CDR3 sequence: CASSKPETSYEQYF. CDR3 DNA: TGTGCCAGCAGCAAACCCGAGACTTCCTACGAGCAGTACTTC.

The rearrangement joins TRBV3-1 to TRBJ2-3; 9 nucleotides align to TRBD2. The V gene end was trimmed by 6 bases and the J gene end by 2 bases; junction bases not matched to a gene: 9. The CDR3 extends over 16 amino acids. Germline CDR1 LGHDT, CDR2 YNNKEL (reference sequence). This CDR3 reads CASSPLSGGYTDTQYF. DNA for the CDR3: TGTGCCAGCAGTCCCCTTAGCGGGGGTTACACAGATACGCAGTATTTT.

V usage is TRBV7-9 and J usage is TRBJ2-1; 7 bases align to TRBD2. From germline, CDR1 is SEHNR and CDR2 FQNEAQ (reference sequence). The ends lost 5 bases at V and 10 bases at J; junction bases unmatched: 20. The CDR3 consists of 17 residues. CDR3 DNA: TGTGCCAGCAGCCTCGTTACGAGCGGGGCGGACTCGGGGGAGCAGTTCTTC. Its protein is CASSLVTSGADSGEQFF.

This clonotype was detected only a few times. The V and J genes are TRBV29-1 and TRBJ2-4; possibly TRBD1 for D (6 bases). The V gene's germline CDR1 is SQVTM and CDR2 ANQGSEA. Trimming removed 6 bases from V and 6 bases from J, with 15 bases in between. This CDR3 contains 13 residues. CDR3: CSVEDSMGNIQYF. CDR3 nucleotides: TGCAGCGTCGAGGACAGTATGGGAAACATTCAGTACTTC.

V gene TRBV7-9 combines with J gene TRBJ2-7; D unresolved. Trimming took 3 bases from V and 3 from J, leaving 6 bases between them. Germline V gene sequence: CDR1 SEHNR, CDR2 FQNEAQ (reference sequence). This CDR3 contains 12 residues. CDR3 DNA: TGTGCCAGCAGCTTGAATCGCTACGAGCAGTACTTC. This encodes CASSLNRYEQYF.

The chain uses TRBV28 and TRBJ2-1; D could derive from TRBD1 or TRBD2 (5 bases each). CDR1 and CDR2 (germline): MDHEN, SYDVKM. V lost 4 bases to trimming and J lost 9 bases, with 31 bases between them. The CDR3 is made up of 19 amino acids. The CDR3 region is CASSWGWESGQILLSEQFF. The CDR3 DNA follows: TGTGCCAGCAGTTGGGGGTGGGAGTCAGGGCAAATCCTTTTGTCTGAGCAGTTCTTC.

The chain links TRBV24-1 to TRBJ2-1; 13 bases line up with TRBD2. The V gene's germline CDR1 is KGHDR and CDR2 SFDVKD. The CDR3 sequence is 20 residues long. V dropped 3 bases and J dropped 0; count of bases not matched to a gene: 10. DNA for the CDR3: TGTGCCACCAGTGATCCACGGACTAGCGGGAGACCTTCCTCCTACAATGAGCAGTTCTTC. It yields the protein CATSDPRTSGRPSSYNEQFF.